This TCR beta chain was obtained from a study of molecular identifiers for immune sequencing clone quantification. Methods described previously were used for bulk TCR libraries, and listed TCR primers were applied. TCRdb re-analysed the PCR reads in MiXCR, keeping a single row per CDR3 protein. The sample shows around 480,000 distinct CDR3 sequences, around 23% of them seen only once. From germline, CDR1 is MGHRA and CDR2 YSYEKL. This CDR3 is built from 15 residues. Trimming shortened V by 4 bases and J by 5 bases, and 17 bases separated the two germline ends. Sorting captured naive CD8 T cells as CD8+CD4-CCR7+CD45RA+. Findings and limits, study-wide: Beyond 20 RNA copies, clones held over 98% of effector molecules, compared with under 1% in naive cells.

The sample holds a few counts of this clonotype. Its antigen is not known. The rearrangement uses TRBV4-1 and TRBJ1-2, with TRBD1 as a possible D gene (5 bases). The sample was naive CD8+ T cells from blood, with Jurkat cell RNA spiked in. Specified subset: FACS-sorted CD8+CD4-CCR7+CD45RA+ naive T cells. This TCR was sampled from a human donor in good health. Some libraries in this study had Jurkat cell RNA spiked in. Here the CDR3 DNA reads TGCGCCAGCAGCCCCCGGGACGTCGGCATGTATGGCTACACCTTC. This encodes CASSPRDVGMYGYTF.